Listed below are T cell receptor beta chains from one sample, sequenced in a study of blood T cell repertoires in COVID-19. Assay: immunoSEQ multiplex PCR; the TCRdb copy retains only in-frame clones and omits some. The sample includes under 300,000 clones, around four fifths seen only once; the top ten take under 5%. Sequenced material: peripheral blood. Every receptor here comes from a man aged 50 or older with acute or convalescent COVID-19. The CDR3 runs from the conserved cysteine through the conserved F or W. Each record gives: D gene, V gene, clone size, J gene, CDR3 protein, CDR3 DNA. A D gene is named only where the DNA matches it firmly. Part of the rows lack a size; the others show once, few, many or a class for expanded clones.

D: TRBD2
V: TRBV7-9
size: few
J: TRBJ2-2
CDR3: CASRPGTSGRGGTGELFF
DNA: TGTGCCAGCAGGCCCGGGACTAGCGGGAGAGGTGGGACCGGGGAGCTGTTTTTT

D: TRBD1
V: TRBV6-1
size: once
J: TRBJ1-1
CDR3: CASSELGGGPEAFF
DNA: TGTGCCAGCAGTGAGTTAGGGGGCGGGCCTGAAGCTTTCTTT

D: .
V: TRBV11-2
size: .
J: TRBJ1-2
CDR3: CASSWRGGNGYTF
DNA: TGTGCCAGCAGCTGGCGAGGAGGTAATGGCTACACCTTC

D: .
V: TRBV18
size: few
J: TRBJ2-7
CDR3: CASSPPGQVYHEQYF
DNA: TGTGCCAGCTCACCACCGGGGCAGGTATACCACGAGCAGTACTTC

D: TRBD1
V: TRBV27
size: .
J: TRBJ1-5
CDR3: CASSFSGTGRQPQHF
DNA: TGTGCCAGCAGTTTCTCCGGGACAGGGCGACAGCCCCAGCATTTT

D: .
V: TRBV19
size: .
J: TRBJ2-3
CDR3: CASTPGSFTDTQYF
DNA: TGTGCCAGTACCCCCGGGTCCTTCACAGATACGCAGTATTTT

D: TRBD2
V: TRBV6-5
size: .
J: TRBJ2-5
CDR3: CASGRGDPETQYF
DNA: TGTGCCAGCGGCCGGGGGGACCCAGAGACCCAGTACTTC

D: TRBD1
V: TRBV19
size: .
J: TRBJ2-5
CDR3: CASSIDRDRGETQYF
DNA: TGTGCCAGTAGTATAGACCGGGACAGGGGCGAGACCCAGTACTTC

D: .
V: TRBV18
size: .
J: TRBJ1-5
CDR3: CASSPGQTTNQPQHF
DNA: TGTGCCAGCTCACCGGGTCAGACAACTAATCAGCCCCAGCATTTT

D: .
V: TRBV5-6
size: few
J: TRBJ1-4
CDR3: CASSWRGERKLFF
DNA: TGTGCCAGCAGCTGGAGGGGCGAACGAAAACTGTTTTTT

D: .
V: TRBV7-2
size: .
J: TRBJ1-5
CDR3: CASSSRGYNQPQHF
DNA: TGTGCCAGCAGCTCCAGGGGATACAATCAGCCCCAGCATTTT

D: .
V: TRBV19
size: .
J: TRBJ1-1
CDR3: CASTDITGPNTEAFF
DNA: TGTGCCAGTACCGACATCACAGGGCCGAACACTGAAGCTTTCTTT

D: .
V: TRBV4-1
size: .
J: TRBJ2-7
CDR3: CASSQQDRTYEQYF
DNA: TGCGCCAGCAGCCAACAGGACAGAACCTACGAGCAGTACTTC

D: TRBD1
V: TRBV6-5
size: few
J: TRBJ1-2
CDR3: CASTRQGDGYTF
DNA: TGTGCCAGCACCCGACAGGGTGATGGCTACACCTTC

D: .
V: TRBV28
size: .
J: TRBJ2-7
CDR3: CASTHGSSYEQYF
DNA: TGTGCCAGCACCCATGGGAGCTCCTACGAGCAGTACTTC

D: .
V: TRBV7-2
size: .
J: TRBJ2-7
CDR3: CATSTPRGSASYEQYF
DNA: TGTGCCACCTCAACTCCCAGGGGCTCGGCCTCCTACGAGCAGTACTTC

D: TRBD1
V: TRBV9
size: many
J: TRBJ1-1
CDR3: CASSVALAGGTEAFF
DNA: TGTGCCAGCAGCGTAGCCCTGGCAGGGGGCACTGAAGCTTTCTTT

D: TRBD2
V: TRBV7-2
size: .
J: TRBJ2-3
CDR3: CASSLAGGSRTQYF
DNA: TGTGCCAGCAGCTTAGCGGGGGGGTCACGTACGCAGTATTTT

D: TRBD2
V: TRBV10-3
size: few
J: TRBJ2-3
CDR3: CAISETSVKDTQYF
DNA: TGTGCCATCAGTGAGACTAGCGTAAAAGATACGCAGTATTTT

D: .
V: TRBV5-1
size: .
J: TRBJ2-3
CDR3: CASSSRTDTDTQYF
DNA: TGCGCCAGCAGCTCCAGGACTGACACAGATACGCAGTATTTT

D: .
V: TRBV5-8
size: .
J: TRBJ1-2
CDR3: CASSLADGDGYTF
DNA: TGTGCCAGCAGCTTGGCCGACGGGGATGGCTACACCTTC

D: .
V: TRBV7-9
size: .
J: TRBJ2-7
CDR3: CASSLPQGNLPYEQYF
DNA: TGTGCCAGCAGCTTACCCCAGGGTAACCTCCCCTACGAGCAGTACTTC

D: .
V: TRBV28
size: .
J: TRBJ2-5
CDR3: CASRLTGSGETQYF
DNA: TGTGCCAGCAGGCTTACAGGGTCCGGAGAGACCCAGTACTTC

D: .
V: TRBV7-2
size: once
J: TRBJ2-1
CDR3: CASSVLGNYNEQFF
DNA: TGTGCCAGCAGCGTACTCGGGAATTACAATGAGCAGTTCTTC

D: .
V: TRBV5-5
size: .
J: TRBJ2-2
CDR3: CASSGRQGREAGELFF
DNA: TGTGCCAGCAGCGGGCGGCAGGGCCGAGAAGCCGGGGAGCTGTTTTTT

D: .
V: TRBV5-1
size: once
J: TRBJ1-1
CDR3: CASSSWTREAFF
DNA: TGCGCCAGCAGCTCATGGACTAGGGAAGCTTTCTTT

D: .
V: TRBV5-1
size: .
J: TRBJ1-1
CDR3: CASSLFSNTEAFF
DNA: TGCGCCAGCAGCTTGTTCAGTAACACTGAAGCTTTCTTT

D: TRBD1
V: TRBV5-4
size: .
J: TRBJ1-4
CDR3: CASQTGVAEKLFF
DNA: TGTGCCAGCCAGACAGGGGTTGCGGAAAAACTGTTTTTT

D: TRBD1
V: TRBV5-4
size: once
J: TRBJ1-2
CDR3: CASSSDRARGYTF
DNA: TGTGCCAGCAGCTCGGACAGGGCGAGAGGCTACACCTTC

D: TRBD1
V: TRBV18
size: .
J: TRBJ1-4
CDR3: CASSPRVPGQGPGGNEKLFF
DNA: TGTGCCAGCTCACCACGGGTCCCGGGACAGGGTCCCGGAGGGAATGAAAAACTGTTTTTT

D: .
V: TRBV3-1/TRBV3-2
size: .
J: TRBJ2-7
CDR3: CASSPEERTETYEQYF
DNA: TGTGCCAGCAGCCCTGAGGAACGGACAGAGACCTACGAGCAGTACTTC

D: .
V: TRBV25-1
size: .
J: TRBJ1-6
CDR3: CASSEDSPIYSPLHF
DNA: TGTGCCAGCAGTGAAGACAGCCCTATCTATTCACCCCTCCACTTT

D: TRBD1
V: TRBV18
size: once
J: TRBJ1-4
CDR3: CASSLGTANEKLFF
DNA: TGTGCCAGCTCACTTGGGACAGCGAATGAAAAACTGTTTTTT

D: .
V: TRBV19
size: .
J: TRBJ2-1
CDR3: CASTPSTSWSYNEQFF
DNA: TGTGCCAGTACCCCTTCGACTAGTTGGTCCTACAATGAGCAGTTCTTC

D: TRBD1
V: TRBV5-1
size: .
J: TRBJ1-1
CDR3: CASSPDRDEAFF
DNA: TGCGCCAGCAGCCCCGACAGGGATGAGGCTTTCTTT

D: TRBD1
V: TRBV9
size: .
J: TRBJ2-2
CDR3: CASSSRGQENTGELFF
DNA: TGTGCCAGCAGCTCCCGGGGACAGGAGAACACCGGGGAGCTGTTTTTT

D: TRBD1
V: TRBV10-3
size: .
J: TRBJ1-3
CDR3: CATRKTGASGNTIYF
DNA: TGTGCCACCCGTAAGACAGGGGCCTCTGGAAACACCATATATTTT

D: .
V: TRBV2
size: .
J: TRBJ2-1
CDR3: CASNPPGGPRFF
DNA: TGTGCCAGCAACCCCCCCGGAGGCCCGCGGTTCTTC

D: TRBD1
V: TRBV10-1
size: few
J: TRBJ1-1
CDR3: CASSARQGTEAFF
DNA: TGCGCCAGCAGTGCTCGACAGGGCACTGAAGCTTTCTTT

D: .
V: TRBV6-6
size: .
J: TRBJ1-1
CDR3: CATREGGYTEAFF
DNA: TGTGCCACCCGGGAGGGAGGCTACACTGAAGCTTTCTTT

D: .
V: TRBV7-8
size: few
J: TRBJ1-2
CDR3: CASSLSRVVNFRGYTF
DNA: TGTGCCAGCAGCTTAAGCAGGGTCGTAAATTTTCGTGGCTACACCTTC

D: .
V: TRBV6-5
size: .
J: TRBJ1-5
CDR3: CASSRTDGNQPQHF
DNA: TGTGCCAGCTCCCGGACAGATGGCAATCAGCCCCAGCATTTT